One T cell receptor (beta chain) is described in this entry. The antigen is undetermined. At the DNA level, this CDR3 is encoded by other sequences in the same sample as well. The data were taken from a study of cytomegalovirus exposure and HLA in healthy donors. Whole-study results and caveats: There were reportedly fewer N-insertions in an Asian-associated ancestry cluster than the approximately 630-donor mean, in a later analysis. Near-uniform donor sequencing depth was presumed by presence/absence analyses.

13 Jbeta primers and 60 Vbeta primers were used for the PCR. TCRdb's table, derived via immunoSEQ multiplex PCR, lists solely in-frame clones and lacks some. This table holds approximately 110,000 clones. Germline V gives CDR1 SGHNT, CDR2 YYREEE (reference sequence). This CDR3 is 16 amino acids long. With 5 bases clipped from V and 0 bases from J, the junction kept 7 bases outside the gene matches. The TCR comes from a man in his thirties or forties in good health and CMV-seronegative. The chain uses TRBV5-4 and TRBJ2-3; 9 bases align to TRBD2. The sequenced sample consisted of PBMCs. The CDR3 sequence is CASSLAGRASTDTQYF. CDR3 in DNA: TGTGCCAGCAGTCTAGCGGGACGTGCTAGCACAGATACGCAGTATTTT.